This T cell receptor beta chain was captured by sequencing in a study of human T cells and chemical hapten exposure. CDR1 SGHRS and CDR2 YFSETQ come from the germline V gene. There are 14 residues in the CDR3. Trimming took 4 bases from V and 5 from J, leaving 16 bases between them. A note on this clonotype: What it recognizes is unknown. This may be a read error, as it is one base from a much larger clone.

Study results and limitations: Patch test score was positively correlated with the counts of PT1 expanded TCRs. Relative to control repertoires, expanded TCRs gave rise to significantly more large CDR3 similarity clusters. Once DPC sensitization occurred, TCRs above 1 in 1000 frequency showed no change.

MiXCR, applied by TCRdb to the RACE reads, yields one record per CDR3 protein. The repertoire has a few hundred thousand distinct CDR3 sequences, around 5.5% of them found once; the top ten carry about 8.2%. Noted time point: pre-sensitization, week 0. The sample's treatment: therapeutic diphenylcyclopropenone sensitization with weekly scalp DPC. Unfractionated whole blood was the source of the extracted total RNA. The clonotype comes from a woman younger than 30 with alopecia areata. Some clones in this sample may be carry-over from other donors' samples. The chain combines TRBV5-1 with TRBJ2-7, with D perhaps TRBD1 (5 bases). Sequencing was performed on whole blood, taken in connection with sensitization to the hapten diphenylcyclopropenone (DPC). The DNA of the CDR3 is TGCGCCAGCAGCCCTCGACAGAATAGCCACGAGCAGTACTTC. It yields the protein CASSPRQNSHEQYF.